One sample yielded the 32 T cell receptor beta chains listed below, sequenced in a study of cytomegalovirus exposure and HLA in healthy donors. In the PCR, 60 Vbeta and 13 Jbeta primers were used. The method was immunoSEQ multiplex PCR; TCRdb's version includes in-frame clones alone and lacks a portion of them. The sample data list fewer than 70,000 clones. Sequencing was done on a sample of PBMCs. These receptors all come from a man in his thirties or forties in good health and CMV-seropositive.

The rearrangement links TRBV30 to TRBJ2-7, with D maybe TRBD1 (6 bases). V was clipped by 7 bases and J by 3 bases, with 10 bases between them. CDR3 length: 11 amino acids. The germline V gene has CDR1 GTSNPN and CDR2 SVGIG (reference sequence). In DNA form, the CDR3 reads TGTGCCTACGACAGGCGCTACGAGCAGTACTTC. It translates to CAYDRRYEQYF. Supplemented by reference TRBV30 and TRBJ2-7, the full variable domain reads SQTIHQWPATLVQPVGSPLSLECTVEGTSNPNLYWYRQAAGRGLQLLFYSVGIGQISSEVPQNLSASRPQDRQFILSSKKLLLSDSGFYLCAYDRRYEQYFGPGTRLTVT.

Comment on this clone: At one of its ends the junction is not consistent with the germline gene, which may arise from a read error. V and J are TRBV6-5 and TRBJ1-5; TRBD1 matches 10 bases. Germline V gene data show CDR1 as MNHEY and CDR2 as SVGAGI. CDR3 size: 16 residues. CDR3 residues: CAGSYGTGDGNQPQHF. For the CDR3, the DNA is TGTGCCGGCAGTTACGGGACAGGGGATGGGAATCAGCCCCAGCATTTT.

The J gene is TRBJ2-1, the V gene TRBV4-1, with 9 bases identical to TRBD2. V lost 1 base, J lost 5 bases, and 6 bases stayed unmatched. The CDR3 is made up of 16 amino acids. Per the germline V gene, CDR1 is MGHRA and CDR2 is YSYEKL. Here the CDR3 DNA reads TGCGCCAGCAGCCAAGGGGAGCGGGGGGCCGACAATGAGCAGTTCTTC. Protein product: CASSQGERGADNEQFF.

The chain recombines TRBV6-1 with TRBJ2-7; D unclear. The CDR3 spans 14 residues. The germline CDR1 and CDR2 sequences are MNHNS and SASEGT. Trimming removed 1 base from V and 5 bases from J, with 12 bases in between. The CDR3 spells CASSEVDTLDEQYF. The CDR3 DNA reads as TGTGCCAGCAGTGAAGTAGACACCTTGGACGAGCAGTACTTC.

V and J are TRBV2 and TRBJ1-2; 9 bases are a match to TRBD1. V trimming: 9 bases; J trimming: 5 bases; junction bases outside the gene matches: 1. CDR3 size: 11 residues. Germline CDR1 reads SNHLY; CDR2 reads FYNNEI. The CDR3 here is CARQGAYGYTF. Written as DNA, the CDR3 is TGTGCCAGACAGGGGGCTTATGGCTACACCTTC.

The gene calls are TRBV18 and TRBJ1-1, with 7 bases aligning to TRBD1. The ends lost 4 bases at V and 1 base at J; junction bases unmatched: 9. The CDR3 is 16 residues long. Per germline, CDR1 KGHSH and CDR2 LQKENI. CDR3 sequence: CASSRIMTGQNTEAFF. Written as DNA, the CDR3 is TGTGCCAGCTCACGGATAATGACAGGGCAGAACACTGAAGCTTTCTTT.

The rearrangement links TRBV2 to TRBJ1-5, with 8 bases lining up with TRBD1. Germline V gene data show CDR1 as SNHLY and CDR2 as FYNNEI. V trimming: 4 bases; J trimming: 5 bases; junction bases outside the gene matches: 1. This CDR3 has 13 residues. CDR3 loop: CASSGTGYQPQHF. The CDR3 nucleotides read TGTGCCAGCAGTGGGACAGGGTATCAGCCCCAGCATTTT.

The rearrangement joins TRBV30 to TRBJ1-6; 9 bases fit TRBD1. V was clipped by 0 bases and J by 7 bases; unmatched bases: 1. Germline values: CDR1 GTSNPN, CDR2 SVGIG (reference sequence). The CDR3 contains 14 residues. The CDR3 region is CAWSVQGANSPLHF. CDR3 in DNA: TGTGCCTGGAGTGTACAGGGGGCCAATTCACCCCTCCACTTT.

V gene TRBV30 combines with J gene TRBJ2-7; 7 bases are shared with TRBD1. The CDR3 runs 12 residues. Germline V gives CDR1 GTSNPN, CDR2 SVGIG (reference sequence). Trimming took 4 bases from V and 5 from J; bases not matched to a gene: 5. The CDR3 is CAWTDRAHEQYF. In DNA, the CDR3 is TGTGCCTGGACAGACAGGGCCCACGAGCAGTACTTC.

The CDR3 here is CAWRSPGTSYEQYF. In DNA form, the CDR3 reads TGTGCCTGGAGATCCCCCGGGACAAGCTACGAGCAGTACTTC. V usage is TRBV30 and J usage is TRBJ2-7; D might be TRBD1 (6 bases). The CDR3 has 14 residues. V was shortened by 3 bases and J by 3 bases, with 15 bases between the two germline ends. Germline-derived CDR1 and CDR2 are GTSNPN and SVGIG (reference sequence). Supplemented by reference TRBV30 and TRBJ2-7, the full variable domain reads SQTIHQWPATLVQPVGSPLSLECTVEGTSNPNLYWYRQAAGRGLQLLFYSVGIGQISSEVPQNLSASRPQDRQFILSSKKLLLSDSGFYLCAWRSPGTSYEQYFGPGTRLTVT.

CDR3 sequence (DNA): TGTGCCAGCAGCCTGACAATCTACAATGAGCAGTTCTTC. It translates to CASSLTIYNEQFF. The rearrangement joins TRBV7-3 to TRBJ2-1, with D hard to call. The CDR3 covers 13 residues. The V end lost 5 bases, the J end lost 3 bases, and 8 bases lay between the germline ends. Germline lookup yields CDR1 SGHTA and CDR2 FQGTGA.

The J gene is TRBJ1-2, the V gene TRBV30; 9 positions agree with TRBD1. V lost 4 bases to trimming and J lost 7 bases; unmatched junction nucleotides: 1. Looked up from germline, CDR1 is GTSNPN and CDR2 is SVGIG (reference sequence). This CDR3 has 11 amino acids. This CDR3 reads CAWNRGPGYTF. The CDR3 region has the DNA TGTGCCTGGAACAGGGGGCCTGGCTACACCTTC.

The chain's CDR3 is CASSQEPGDSTGELFF. In DNA form, the CDR3 reads TGTGCCAGCAGCCAGGAACCCGGGGACTCCACCGGGGAGCTGTTTTTT. The gene calls are TRBV4-2 and TRBJ2-2, with D tentatively TRBD2 (6 bases). CDR3 size: 16 residues. With 3 bases removed from V and 4 bases from J, the gap between germline ends came to 15 bases. CDR1 and CDR2 (germline): LGHNA, YNFKEQ.

The chain couples TRBV30 to TRBJ1-3, with a possible D match to TRBD1 (6 bases). This CDR3 contains 14 residues. V was pared by 2 bases and J by 3 bases, with 11 bases between. Germline CDR1 reads GTSNPN; CDR2 reads SVGIG (reference sequence). This CDR3 reads CAWSQGRNGNTIYF. The CDR3 coding sequence is TGTGCCTGGAGTCAGGGGAGAAATGGAAACACCATATATTTT.

This chain uses TRBV29-1 with TRBJ1-4; D is perhaps TRBD1 (5 bases). This CDR3 region has 14 residues. Trimming shortened V by 7 bases and J by 4 bases, and 16 bases separated the two germline ends. CDR1 is SQVTM, CDR2 ANQGSEA, per germline. The CDR3 is CSAGRGERNEKLFF. The DNA for the CDR3 is TGCAGCGCCGGCCGGGGGGAACGTAATGAAAAACTGTTTTTT.

The rearrangement uses TRBV7-9 and TRBJ2-7, with D possibly matching TRBD1 (6 bases). The CDR3 has 15 amino acids. Germline assignment: CDR1 SEHNR and CDR2 FQNEAQ (reference sequence). V was pared by 6 bases and J by 4 bases, with 19 bases between. The CDR3 is CASSPSQTGRYEQYF. CDR3 DNA: TGTGCCAGCAGTCCCTCGCAAACAGGGCGGTACGAGCAGTACTTC.

V and J are TRBV10-2 and TRBJ2-7; 10 bases agree with TRBD2. The CDR3 loop spans 15 amino acids. After removal of 6 bases from V and 0 bases from J, the junction contained 5 bases not matched to a gene. Germline V lookup: CDR1 WSHSY, CDR2 SAAADI. The CDR3 nucleotides are TGCGCCAGCAGCCGACTAGCGGGCTCCTCCTACGAGCAGTACTTC. Translated: CASSRLAGSSYEQYF.

The V call is TRBV27, the J call TRBJ1-5; unclear D gene. V was shortened by 2 bases and J by 5 bases, with 7 bases between the two germline ends. This CDR3 is 13 amino acids long. Germline V lookup: CDR1 MNHEY, CDR2 SMNVEV (reference sequence). The CDR3 DNA reads TGTGCCAGCAGTTTAGTCAGGTATCAGCCCCAGCATTTT. It specifies CASSLVRYQPQHF.

The genes are TRBV7-9 and TRBJ2-1, with TRBD2 matching over 7 bases. CDR3 length: 13 residues. CDR1 and CDR2 (germline): SEHNR, FQNEAQ (reference sequence). Germline trimming cut 4 bases from V and 7 bases from J; bases unmatched to any gene: 4. As DNA, the CDR3 is TGTGCCAGCAGCTCGAGCGGGGCTAATGAGCAGTTCTTC. Protein: CASSSSGANEQFF.

The chain links TRBV6-5 to TRBJ2-5; D gene unclear. Germline CDR1 is MNHEY and CDR2 is SVGAGI. Trimming left V 0 bases short and J 1 base short, with 6 bases between. The CDR3 runs 14 residues. The CDR3 region is CASSYSSRQETQYF. CDR3 nucleotide sequence: TGTGCCAGCAGTTACTCCTCGCGCCAAGAGACCCAGTACTTC.

This chain joins TRBV12-5 and TRBJ2-2, with D perhaps matching TRBD1 (5 bases). This CDR3 has 18 residues. The V and J ends lost 0 bases and 1 base respectively, with 15 bases between them. Germline V gene lookup returns CDR1 LGHNT and CDR2 FRNRAP. CDR3 residues: CASGLVTPGYRNTGELFF. DNA for the CDR3: TGTGCTAGTGGTTTGGTAACGCCAGGGTATCGGAACACCGGGGAGCTGTTTTTT.

CDR3 nucleotide sequence: TGTGCCAGCAGTCCGGGGGGGGAAACAGATACGCAGTATTTT. This sequence encodes CASSPGGETDTQYF. The chain carries TRBV6-4 and TRBJ2-3, with TRBD2 matching 8 bases. V lost 5 bases and J lost 3; bases outside the gene matches: 4. The CDR3 covers 14 residues. Germline V lookup: CDR1 MRHNA, CDR2 SNTAGT.

This sequence joins TRBV9 and TRBJ1-2; tentative D call: TRBD1 (5 bases). The CDR3 totals 14 residues. Trimming left V 4 bases short and J 3 bases short, with 13 bases between. Germline V CDR1 and CDR2: SGDLS, YYNGEE. The CDR3 protein is CASSPRGRDYGYTF. CDR3 nucleotides: TGTGCCAGCAGCCCGCGGGGACGGGACTATGGCTACACCTTC.

The V gene is TRBV4-2, the J gene TRBJ2-7; D perhaps matches TRBD1 (5 bases). The V gene lost 3 bases and the J gene lost 2 bases, with 17 bases spanning the gap. This CDR3 spans 16 amino acids. Germline loops: CDR1 LGHNA, CDR2 YNFKEQ. The CDR3 reads CASSHDITGQTYEQYF. The CDR3 DNA is TGTGCCAGCAGCCATGATATTACAGGTCAGACCTACGAGCAGTACTTC.

The chain employs TRBV5-5 and TRBJ2-1; 9 nucleotides match TRBD2. The CDR3 has 16 residues. Germline V CDR1 and CDR2: SGHKS, YYEKEE (reference sequence). Trimming at V came to 3 bases and at J to 5 bases, leaving 9 bases not matched to a gene. The CDR3 reads CASSSIAGDSDNEQFF. For the CDR3, the DNA is TGTGCCAGCAGCTCTATAGCGGGAGATTCCGACAATGAGCAGTTCTTC.

The chain uses TRBV15 and TRBJ2-7; no clear D. Germline-derived CDR1 and CDR2 are LNHNV and YYDKDF (reference sequence). The CDR3 covers 13 residues. Trimming stripped 2 bases from V and 3 bases from J, with 8 bases between. The CDR3 protein is CATSRSPIYEQYF. As DNA, the CDR3 is TGTGCCACCAGCAGATCCCCCATCTACGAGCAGTACTTC. The full variable domain, in which reference TRBV15 and TRBJ2-7 provide the parts outside the CDR3, is DAMVIQNPRYQVTQFGKPVTLSCSQTLNHNVMYWYQQKSSQAPKLLFHYYDKDFNNEADTPDNFQSRRPNTSFCFLDIRSPGLGDTAMYLCATSRSPIYEQYFGPGTRLTVT.

The rearrangement links TRBV27 to TRBJ2-1; weak D call: TRBD1 (6 bases). CDR3 length equals 14 residues. Trimming pared 5 bases from V and 5 bases from J, leaving 13 bases between. Germline CDR1 is MNHEY and CDR2 is SMNVEV (reference sequence). CDR3 in amino acids: CASSLGTRDNEQFF. The CDR3, as DNA: TGTGCCAGCAGTCTCGGGACACGCGACAATGAGCAGTTCTTC.

V usage is TRBV9 and J usage is TRBJ2-3, with no clear D. The CDR3 length is 14 residues. Germline CDR1 SGDLS, CDR2 YYNGEE. V lost 1 base to trimming and J lost 0 bases, with 6 bases between them. The CDR3 loop is CASSVKPSTDTQYF. The CDR3 DNA reads TGTGCCAGCAGCGTAAAGCCTAGCACAGATACGCAGTATTTT.

The gene calls are TRBV6-5 and TRBJ2-7; the D is unclear. This CDR3 contains 15 residues. Looked up from germline, CDR1 is MNHEY and CDR2 is SVGAGI. V lost 0 bases and J lost 0, with 9 bases in between. In nucleotides, the CDR3 is TGTGCCAGCAGTTACTCTGCGGAAAGCTCCTACGAGCAGTACTTC. As protein: CASSYSAESSYEQYF.

V gene TRBV13 combines with J gene TRBJ2-7, with a tentative D call TRBD1 (6 bases). Trimming cost V 3 bases and J 0 bases, with 12 bases left between them. The CDR3 runs 15 residues. Germline CDR1 PRHDT, CDR2 FYEKMQ (reference sequence). DNA for the CDR3: TGTGCCAGCAGCTTGGGACATCCTAACTCCTACGAGCAGTACTTC. This encodes CASSLGHPNSYEQYF.

V is TRBV6-5 and J is TRBJ2-7; tentative D call: TRBD1 (5 bases). CDR1 is MNHEY and CDR2 is SVGAGI in the germline V gene. The CDR3 has 14 amino acids. V was pared by 5 bases and J by 9 bases, with 20 bases between. CDR3 sequence: CASSQVGGALGQYF. CDR3 sequence (DNA): TGTGCCAGCAGTCAAGTGGGTGGGGCGTTAGGGCAGTACTTC.

The V and J genes are TRBV30 and TRBJ2-7; maybe TRBD1 (6 bases). Germline V gene sequence: CDR1 GTSNPN, CDR2 SVGIG (reference sequence). V lost 3 bases and J 4 bases, leaving 19 bases between the germline ends. The CDR3 is 15 residues long. CDR3 residues: CAWRDETGWGYEQYF. DNA for the CDR3: TGTGCCTGGAGGGATGAGACAGGTTGGGGATACGAGCAGTACTTC.